The 16 T cell receptor beta chains in this list originate from one sample, sequenced in a study of cytomegalovirus exposure and HLA in healthy donors. 60 Vbeta and 13 Jbeta primers were used in PCR. TCRdb keeps only in-frame clones here, not all; method: immunoSEQ multiplex PCR. The sample consists of approximately 300,000 clones, almost 85% of them appearing once. What was sequenced was PBMCs. The receptors shown here come from a middle-aged woman in good health and CMV-seropositive.

The chain uses TRBV15 and TRBJ2-1; 8 positions agree with TRBD2. Trimming removed 0 bases from V and 4 bases from J; junction bases left unmatched: 5. In germline, CDR1 is LNHNV, CDR2 YYDKDF (reference sequence). The CDR3 runs to 16 residues. CDR3 DNA: TGTGCCACCAGCAGAGAAAGCGGGAGAGCTTACAATGAGCAGTTCTTC. Translated: CATSRESGRAYNEQFF.

CDR3 coding DNA: TGTGCCTGGAGTAGGGGCTCGATCAATGAGCAGTTCTTC. Its translation: CAWSRGSINEQFF. The J gene is TRBJ2-1, the V gene TRBV30; possible D gene TRBD1, 5 bases. CDR3 length: 13 amino acids. The V end lost 2 bases, the J end lost 6 bases, and 11 bases lay between the germline ends. Germline loops: CDR1 GTSNPN, CDR2 SVGIG (reference sequence). The full variable domain, in which reference TRBV30 and TRBJ2-1 provide the parts outside the CDR3, is SQTIHQWPATLVQPVGSPLSLECTVEGTSNPNLYWYRQAAGRGLQLLFYSVGIGQISSEVPQNLSASRPQDRQFILSSKKLLLSDSGFYLCAWSRGSINEQFFGPGTRLTVL.

The CDR3 loop is CASSLIRGQANTEAFF. CDR3 DNA sequence: TGTGCCAGCAGCCTCATTAGGGGACAGGCCAACACTGAAGCTTTCTTT. V usage is TRBV7-9 and J usage is TRBJ1-1; 8 positions agree with TRBD1. V trimming: 5 bases; J trimming: 2 bases; junction bases outside the gene matches: 10. The CDR3 is made up of 16 amino acids. Germline values: CDR1 SEHNR, CDR2 FQNEAQ (reference sequence).

V is TRBV4-2 and J is TRBJ1-6; possibly TRBD1 for D (5 bases). Germline V gives CDR1 LGHNA, CDR2 YNFKEQ. The length of the CDR3 is 17 residues. V was trimmed by 0 bases and J by 7 bases, leaving 16 bases between them. The CDR3 DNA sequence: TGTGCCAGCAGCCAAGATCCGGGGGACTGGAAGAATTCACCCCTCCACTTT. As protein: CASSQDPGDWKNSPLHF.

The J gene is TRBJ1-1, the V gene TRBV27, with 7 bases matching TRBD1. The CDR3 is 12 amino acids. CDR1 MNHEY and CDR2 SMNVEV come from the germline V gene (reference sequence). The V segment lost 3 bases and the J segment 8 bases; nucleotides outside the gene matches: 3. CDR3 loop: CASSFPTGEAFF. DNA of the CDR3: TGTGCCAGCAGTTTTCCGACAGGGGAAGCTTTCTTT.

V usage is TRBV2 and J usage is TRBJ2-7; 8 bases fit TRBD1. After removal of 5 bases from V and 2 bases from J, the junction contained 8 bases not matched to a gene. CDR3 length: 15 residues. From germline, CDR1 is SNHLY and CDR2 FYNNEI. CDR3 sequence reads: CASSINRGSPYEQYF. The CDR3 bases are TGTGCCAGCAGTATCAACAGGGGGTCCCCCTACGAGCAGTACTTC. The full variable domain, its missing parts supplied by reference TRBV2 and TRBJ2-7, is EPEVTQTPSHQVTQMGQEVILRCVPISNHLYFYWYRQILGQKVEFLVSFYNNEISEKSEIFDDQFSVERPDGSNFTLKIRSTKLEDSAMYFCASSINRGSPYEQYFGPGTRLTVT.

V gene TRBV11-2 combines with J gene TRBJ1-1; no clear D. The length of the CDR3 is 11 residues. Trimming pared 5 bases from V and 10 bases from J, leaving 11 bases between. Per the germline V gene, CDR1 is SGHAT and CDR2 is FQNNGV. The CDR3 region is CASSIPGIAFF. DNA for the CDR3: TGTGCCAGCAGCATACCCGGGATAGCTTTCTTT.

This chain connects TRBV30 to TRBJ1-5, with 7 positions matching TRBD1. Germline CDR1 is GTSNPN and CDR2 is SVGIG (reference sequence). This CDR3 is built from 13 residues. The V gene end was trimmed by 5 bases and the J gene end by 6 bases; junction bases not matched to a gene: 7. This chain's CDR3 is CAWRRDRGQPQHF. The CDR3 DNA follows: TGTGCCTGGCGCCGGGACAGAGGTCAGCCCCAGCATTTT.

The chain has TRBV6-1 and TRBJ2-1, with D possibly being TRBD1 (7 bases). Per the germline V gene, CDR1 is MNHNS and CDR2 is SASEGT. This CDR3 contains 16 residues. Trimming removed 3 bases at V and 3 bases at J, with 15 bases between. CDR3 sequence: CASSEEGANLYNEQFF. In DNA, the CDR3 is TGTGCCAGCAGTGAGGAGGGGGCTAATCTCTACAATGAGCAGTTCTTC.

There are a few counts of this clone. The chain combines TRBV7-6 with TRBJ2-1; 9 nucleotides agree with TRBD2. The CDR3 has 15 amino acids. Germline CDR1 reads SGHVS; CDR2 reads FNYEAQ. V lost 1 base and J lost 3; bases outside the gene matches: 1. CDR3 nucleotide sequence: TGTGCCAGCAGCTTAGGCGGGAGGGACTACAATGAGCAGTTCTTC. Its translation is CASSLGGRDYNEQFF.

The V call is TRBV5-5, the J call TRBJ2-3; D ambiguous. Germline lookup yields CDR1 SGHKS and CDR2 YYEKEE (reference sequence). The length of the CDR3 is 14 residues. V lost 2 bases to trimming and J lost 1 base, with 8 bases between them. The CDR3 loop is CASSFSPRTDTQYF. CDR3 DNA: TGTGCCAGCAGCTTCTCCCCCCGCACAGATACGCAGTATTTT.

The chain joins TRBV29-1 to TRBJ1-3; D gene uncertain. From germline, CDR1 is SQVTM and CDR2 ANQGSEA. There are 17 residues in the CDR3. V lost 1 base and J lost 4, with 20 bases in between. CDR3 nucleotides: TGCAGCGTTGAAGTGGGTCAACTAAGAAAGGCAGGAAACACCATATATTTT. Translation gives CSVEVGQLRKAGNTIYF.

V gene TRBV19 combines with J gene TRBJ1-1; no firm D call. Per the germline V gene, CDR1 is LNHDA and CDR2 is SQIVND (reference sequence). The CDR3 covers 13 residues. Trimming cost V 5 bases and J 1 base, with 8 bases left between them. CDR3 amino acids: CASSLRGNTEAFF. In DNA, the CDR3 is TGTGCCAGTAGTCTACGGGGGAACACTGAAGCTTTCTTT.

The V call is TRBV7-9, the J call TRBJ2-3; possibly TRBD1 for D (5 bases). The V gene's germline CDR1 is SEHNR and CDR2 FQNEAQ (reference sequence). V was pared by 8 bases and J by 4 bases, with 7 bases between. The CDR3 sequence is 11 residues long. CDR3 bases: TGTGCCAGCGGGGCGGCAGATACGCAGTATTTT. The encoded protein is CASGAADTQYF. The full variable domain, rest sourced from reference TRBV7-9 and TRBJ2-3, is DTGVSQNPRHKITKRGQNVTFRCDPISEHNRLYWYRQTLGQGPEFLTYFQNEAQLEKSRLLSDRFSAERPKGSFSTLEIQRTEQGDSAMYLCASGAADTQYFGPGTRLTVL.

The CDR3 bases are TGTGCCAGCAGCCGATCCACTAGCGGGAGTGTCGCTGAGCAGTTCTTC. It specifies CASSRSTSGSVAEQFF. The rearrangement joins TRBV5-4 to TRBJ2-1, with 11 bases matching TRBD2. Germline CDR1 and CDR2: SGHNT and YYREEE (reference sequence). The CDR3 spans 16 residues. V trimming: 4 bases; J trimming: 9 bases; junction bases outside the gene matches: 12. The full variable domain, rest sourced from reference TRBV5-4 and TRBJ2-1, is ETGVTQSPTHLIKTRGQQVTLRCSSQSGHNTVSWYQQALGQGPQFIFQYYREEENGRGNFPPRFSGLQFPNYSSELNVNALELDDSALYLCASSRSTSGSVAEQFFGPGTRLTVL.

The V call is TRBV28, the J call TRBJ2-7; no reliable D call. Deletions cut 3 bases from V and 3 bases from J, with 9 bases between. The CDR3 is made up of 13 amino acids. Germline V CDR1 and CDR2: MDHEN, SYDVKM. The CDR3 sequence is CASSLPPGYEQYF. In DNA, the CDR3 is TGTGCCAGCAGTTTGCCCCCGGGCTACGAGCAGTACTTC. Complete variable domain (other parts from reference TRBV28 and TRBJ2-7): DVKVTQSSRYLVKRTGEKVFLECVQDMDHENMFWYRQDPGLGLRLIYFSYDVKMKEKGDIPEGYSVSREKKERFSLILESASTNQTSMYLCASSLPPGYEQYFGPGTRLTVT.